The clone carrying this TCR beta chain was seen more than once but under ten times. What it binds is not known. TCRdb analysed the PCR reads with MiXCR anew, one entry per CDR3 protein. The sample contains 490,000 or so distinct CDR3 sequences, about 25% of which appear only once. CD8+CD4-CCR7+CD45RA+ cells were sorted as naive CD8 T cells. This specimen belongs to a study of molecular identifiers for immune sequencing clone quantification. Study details: Replicate experiments divided RNA from about 20,000 or 100,000 naive CD8 cells into five parts and sequenced four.

General study results and limits: Under 1% of molecules in naive cells, but over 97% of effector molecules, belonged to clones above 20 RNA copies.

The receptor was isolated from a human donor in good health. Some libraries in this study had Jurkat cell RNA spiked in. The sequenced sample was naive CD8+ T cells from blood, with Jurkat cell RNA spiked in. Subset: FACS-sorted CD8+CD4-CCR7+CD45RA+ naive T cells.

CDR3 loop: CATSGGGQGTEAFF. In nucleotides, the CDR3 is TGTGCCACCAGCGGCGGGGGTCAGGGGACTGAAGCTTTCTTT. This chain links TRBV24-1 with TRBJ1-1; weak D call: TRBD1 (6 bases). Trimming stripped 7 bases from V and 5 bases from J, with 16 bases between. CDR3 length equals 14 residues. Germline values: CDR1 KGHDR, CDR2 SFDVKD.